These T cell receptor beta chains were read from a single sample in a study of shared clonotypes between healthy human individuals. The data were produced by immunoSEQ multiplex PCR, yet TCRdb's version contains in-frame clones alone and is incomplete. The repertoire consists of over a million clones, with under 80% occurring once and the leading ten covering over 1.3%. Specimen: memory CD4+ T cells sorted from blood. The receptors stem from a man aged 18 to 29 in good health. Each CDR3 is given with its conserved first and last residue.

V: TRBV19; J: TRBJ2-5; CDR3: CASSARDRGQGTQYF
V: TRBV19; J: TRBJ1-2; CDR3: CASSPFGTGYGYTF
V: TRBV7-2; J: TRBJ2-1; CDR3: CASSLDTVGEQFF
V: TRBV28; J: TRBJ1-5; CDR3: CASSSAAGGGRQPQHF
V: TRBV7-2; J: TRBJ1-5; CDR3: CASRRAGNSNQPQHF
V: TRBV2; J: TRBJ1-2; CDR3: CASSVRQSYGYTF
V: TRBV18; J: TRBJ1-5; CDR3: CASSPSGYNQPQHF
V: TRBV28; J: TRBJ1-1; CDR3: CASSSTPGPRGTEAFF
V: TRBV5-1; J: TRBJ1-1; CDR3: CASSLGGEKAFF
V: TRBV19; J: TRBJ2-3; CDR3: CASRLRTGGGTDTQYF